What follows are 21 T cell receptor beta chains derived from one specimen sequenced in a study of shared clonotypes between healthy human individuals. Using immunoSEQ multiplex PCR, the repertoire was profiled, and TCRdb retains in-frame clones only, with some absent. The sample comprises over 2 million clones, roughly 95% of which are singletons, and 0.13% rests with the top ten. The sequenced sample was naive CD4+ T cells sorted from blood. The subset was: CD45RA+ positively selected. These receptors were obtained from a man between 18 and 35 years old in good health.

Remarks on this clone: Other DNA sequences in the sample encode the same CDR3. The gene calls are TRBV7-8 and TRBJ2-7, with TRBD1 identical over 10 bases. Trimming at V came to 2 bases and at J to 4 bases, leaving 2 bases not matched to a gene. This CDR3 is built from 14 residues. CDR1 SGHVS and CDR2 FQNEAQ come from the germline V gene. As DNA, the CDR3 is TGTGCCAGCAGCTTAAGGGACAGGGGTTACGAGCAGTACTTC. Protein product: CASSLRDRGYEQYF.

Regarding this clone: The same CDR3 also results from other DNA sequences found in this sample. The genes are TRBV7-9 and TRBJ1-4, with D possibly TRBD1 on 5 matching bases. The V gene's germline CDR1 is SEHNR and CDR2 FQNEAQ (reference sequence). The CDR3 loop spans 15 amino acids. The V and J ends lost 1 base and 0 bases respectively, with 6 bases between them. The CDR3 sequence: CASSLGRATNEKLFF. The CDR3 DNA reads as TGTGCCAGCAGCTTAGGCAGGGCAACTAATGAAAAACTGTTTTTT. The full variable domain, in which reference TRBV7-9 and TRBJ1-4 provide the parts outside the CDR3, is DTGVSQNPRHKITKRGQNVTFRCDPISEHNRLYWYRQTLGQGPEFLTYFQNEAQLEKSRLLSDRFSAERPKGSFSTLEIQRTEQGDSAMYLCASSLGRATNEKLFFGSGTQLSVL.

This chain links TRBV28 with TRBJ1-2; 9 nucleotides line up with TRBD1. Germline CDR1 reads MDHEN; CDR2 reads SYDVKM. The V gene end was trimmed by 7 bases and the J gene end by 5 bases; junction bases not matched to a gene: 11. CDR3 size: 15 residues. CDR3 bases: TGTGCCAGCACCTCTACTCCGGGACAGGGATATGGCTACACCTTC. As protein: CASTSTPGQGYGYTF.

This chain uses TRBV5-4 with TRBJ2-1, with 7 bases fitting TRBD2. V gave up 4 bases and J gave up 4 bases; unmatched junction bases: 8. The CDR3 totals 15 residues. CDR1 and CDR2 from the germline V gene are SGHNT and YYREEE (reference sequence). CDR3 DNA: TGTGCCAGCAGCCCTAGCAGCGGGATTTACAATGAGCAGTTCTTC. Its translation is CASSPSSGIYNEQFF.

The chain links TRBV15 to TRBJ2-5; TRBD1 aligns across 7 bases. The CDR3 contains 15 residues. Germline CDR1 reads LNHNV; CDR2 reads YYDKDF (reference sequence). J was trimmed by 5 bases and V by 3 bases; bases with no gene match: 9. The CDR3 DNA sequence: TGTGCCACCAGCAGCCTAAGACAGGGTGTGGAGACCCAGTACTTC. Protein sequence: CATSSLRQGVETQYF.

CDR3 DNA: TGTGCCAGCAGTTACTTGGCCGTATTGAACACTGAAGCTTTCTTT. This translates into CASSYLAVLNTEAFF. The chain couples TRBV6-6 to TRBJ1-1; D unclear. The CDR3 is made up of 15 amino acids. V lost 1 base and J 0 bases, leaving 9 bases between the germline ends. CDR1 is MNHNY and CDR2 is SVGAGI in the germline V gene (reference sequence).

J is TRBJ2-2 and V is TRBV7-9; D not resolved. Trimming removed 3 bases from V and 1 base from J, with 9 bases in between. Germline V gene sequence: CDR1 SEHNR, CDR2 FQNEAQ (reference sequence). This CDR3 spans 15 amino acids. CDR3 coding DNA: TGTGCCAGCAGCTTTGGGCTAGTGAACACCGGGGAGCTGTTTTTT. Its translation: CASSFGLVNTGELFF.

J is TRBJ1-1 and V is TRBV30; 9 bases map to TRBD1. V shed 0 bases and J 1 base; nucleotides not matched to a gene: 0. Germline V gene lookup returns CDR1 GTSNPN and CDR2 SVGIG (reference sequence). The CDR3 has 14 amino acids. The CDR3 DNA sequence: TGTGCCTGGAGTGTGGGACAGGGGAACACTGAAGCTTTCTTT. This gives the protein CAWSVGQGNTEAFF.

The V gene is TRBV5-6, the J gene TRBJ2-2; 14 positions agree with TRBD2. V trimming: 4 bases; J trimming: 7 bases; junction bases outside the gene matches: 9. This CDR3 has 17 amino acids. The germline CDR1 and CDR2 sequences are SGHDT and YYEEEE. CDR3: CASSPRTSGRRVGELFF. CDR3 DNA sequence: TGTGCCAGCAGCCCCCGGACTAGCGGGAGGCGGGTCGGGGAGCTGTTTTTT.

With regard to this clone: This sample also contains other DNA sequences that code for the same CDR3. The chain uses TRBV5-1 and TRBJ2-5; perhaps D is TRBD1 or TRBD2 (6 bases each). There are 13 residues in the CDR3. V lost 4 bases and J lost 5, with 12 bases in between. Per the germline V gene, CDR1 is SGHRS and CDR2 is YFSETQ. The CDR3 bases are TGCGCCAGCAGCCTGCAGGGGAGGGAGACCCAGTACTTC. Encoded protein: CASSLQGRETQYF. Supplemented by reference TRBV5-1 and TRBJ2-5, the full variable domain reads KAGVTQTPRYLIKTRGQQVTLSCSPISGHRSVSWYQQTPGQGLQFLFEYFSETQRNKGNFPGRFSGRQFSNSRSEMNVSTLELGDSALYLCASSLQGRETQYFGPGTRLLVL.

This clone has a single count. The chain employs TRBV28 and TRBJ1-1; the D is unclear. The CDR3 extends over 16 amino acids. With 2 bases removed from V and 0 bases from J, the gap between germline ends came to 13 bases. Germline V CDR1 and CDR2: MDHEN, SYDVKM. The CDR3: CASSLTGPGMNTEAFF. The CDR3 coding sequence is TGTGCCAGCAGTTTAACTGGTCCGGGGATGAACACTGAAGCTTTCTTT.

The chain joins TRBV5-1 to TRBJ1-1; the match to TRBD1 covers 10 bases. Germline CDR1 SGHRS, CDR2 YFSETQ. The V gene end was trimmed by 0 bases and the J gene end by 6 bases; junction bases not matched to a gene: 14. The length of the CDR3 is 18 residues. The CDR3 DNA follows: TGCGCCAGCAGCTTGGTGGTGGGAGGAGACAGGGGGCGACCTGAAGCTTTCTTT. Amino acid sequence: CASSLVVGGDRGRPEAFF.

This clone was seen just once. This chain uses TRBV6-1 with TRBJ2-7; D unclear. Germline assignment: CDR1 MNHNS and CDR2 SASEGT. Trimming removed 1 base from V and 10 bases from J, with 11 bases in between. This CDR3 contains 12 residues. The CDR3 DNA reads TGTGCCAGCAGTGAAGTCGCGACTGTACAGTACTTC. It yields the protein CASSEVATVQYF.

The J gene is TRBJ1-6, the V gene TRBV5-1; possible D gene TRBD1, 6 bases. V dropped 3 bases and J dropped 4 bases, with 11 bases sitting between them. The germline V gene has CDR1 SGHRS and CDR2 YFSETQ. The CDR3 contains 15 residues. CDR3 sequence: CASSSRGTYNSPLHF. The CDR3 DNA sequence: TGCGCCAGCAGCTCCAGGGGAACGTATAATTCACCCCTCCACTTT.

The chain carries TRBV25-1 and TRBJ2-3, with D possibly being TRBD1 (5 bases). Germline V lookup: CDR1 MGHDK, CDR2 SYGVNS. Trimming removed 2 bases from V and 6 bases from J, with 9 bases in between. The CDR3 consists of 13 residues. For the CDR3, the DNA is TGTGCCAGCAGTGAACCAGGGTTGGATACGCAGTATTTT. Amino acid sequence: CASSEPGLDTQYF.

CDR3 nucleotides: TGCGCCAGCAGCCAAGTACTTTCGCGGGTTGAAGCTTTCTTT. Translating gives CASSQVLSRVEAFF. V is TRBV4-1 and J is TRBJ1-1; D unclear. The CDR3 contains 14 residues. With 1 base removed from V and 7 bases from J, the gap between germline ends came to 13 bases. CDR1 MGHRA and CDR2 YSYEKL come from the germline V gene.

The rearrangement joins TRBV25-1 to TRBJ1-2; D perhaps matches TRBD1 (5 bases). The length of the CDR3 is 17 residues. Germline V gene lookup returns CDR1 MGHDK and CDR2 SYGVNS. Trimming removed 5 bases from V and 1 base from J, with 20 bases in between. CDR3 bases: TGTGCCAGCAGTTTTGGGACTGGGGGTCTAAGTAACTATGGCTACACCTTC. Its translation: CASSFGTGGLSNYGYTF.

This chain links TRBV28 with TRBJ2-7, with 8 bases identical to TRBD2. Trimming removed 7 bases from V and 6 bases from J; junction bases left unmatched: 20. Germline V lookup: CDR1 MDHEN, CDR2 SYDVKM. CDR3 length: 17 amino acids. CDR3 bases: TGTGCCAGCAACCCCCAGGACTGGGGTAGCGGGATCCGCGAGCAGTACTTC. It specifies CASNPQDWGSGIREQYF.

The chain combines TRBV29-1 with TRBJ2-3, with D hard to call. V shed 0 bases and J shed 0 bases, with 1 base lying between them. CDR3 length equals 12 residues. The germline gives CDR1 SQVTM, CDR2 ANQGSEA. The CDR3: CSVEDSTDTQYF. Written as DNA, the CDR3 is TGCAGCGTTGAAGACAGCACAGATACGCAGTATTTT.

The chain has TRBV2 and TRBJ1-5, with 10 bases matching TRBD1. Germline CDR1 and CDR2: SNHLY and FYNNEI. V was clipped by 11 bases and J by 2 bases; unmatched bases: 3. This CDR3 has 13 amino acids. CDR3 coding DNA: TGTGCCTCGGGGACAGGGGGCAATCAGCCCCAGCATTTT. It specifies CASGTGGNQPQHF.

The rearrangement uses TRBV5-1 and TRBJ2-5, with D possibly TRBD2 on 7 matching bases. Germline V gene data show CDR1 as SGHRS and CDR2 as YFSETQ. The CDR3 sequence is 15 residues long. V lost 3 bases to trimming and J lost 5 bases, with 17 bases between them. The chain's CDR3 is CASSSTIGGGETQYF. The CDR3 bases are TGCGCCAGCAGCTCCACAATAGGGGGAGGGGAGACCCAGTACTTC.